One sample yielded the 17 T cell receptor beta chains listed below, sequenced in a study of T-cell memory formation after mild COVID-19. TCRdb reprocessed the 5' RACE reads with MiXCR, giving one entry per CDR3 protein. This table has some 49,000 distinct CDR3 sequences, roughly a quarter appearing once. Sequenced sample: PBMCs or a T cell subset sorted from them (not recorded which). The source of these receptors is a man aged 18 to 29 who had mild COVID-19 (a few samples of this study predate the infection). Cell type and time point are not known.

The J gene is TRBJ2-7, the V gene TRBV5-1; D is undetermined. Germline-derived CDR1 and CDR2 are SGHRS and YFSETQ. Trimming stripped 1 base from V and 7 bases from J, with 15 bases between. The CDR3 runs 14 residues. The CDR3 DNA sequence: TGCGCCAGCAGCTTGCGGCGAGCACAAGGGGAGCAGTACTTC. Amino acid sequence: CASSLRRAQGEQYF.

The chain links TRBV12-3 or TRBV12-4 to TRBJ2-7; D is possibly TRBD1 (5 bases). The V end was cut by 1 base, the J end by 2 bases, with 12 bases between. The CDR3 is made up of 15 amino acids. CDR3 coding DNA: TGTGCCAGCAGTTTAGGGTTAGGGGTAGCCTACGAGCAGTACGTC. Amino acid sequence: CASSLGLGVAYEQYV.

V usage is TRBV24-1 and J usage is TRBJ2-1; possibly TRBD2 for D (6 bases). Germline lookup yields CDR1 KGHDR and CDR2 SFDVKD. The CDR3 sequence is 14 residues long. The V end was cut by 5 bases, the J end by 0 bases, with 7 bases between. In DNA, the CDR3 is TGTGCCACCAGTGCGGGGGTCTCCTACAATGAGCAGTTCTTC. Translation: CATSAGVSYNEQFF.

This clonotype was detected a few times. The rearrangement links TRBV27 to TRBJ2-7; 9 bases line up with TRBD1. Germline values: CDR1 MNHEY, CDR2 SMNVEV (reference sequence). V was clipped by 5 bases and J by 2 bases; unmatched bases: 4. The CDR3 length is 14 residues. The CDR3 DNA is TGTGCCAGCAGTCCCTGGACAGGGGCCTACGAGCAGTACTTC. Translated, it gives CASSPWTGAYEQYF.

This clonotype has only a few counts. The chain combines TRBV21-1 with TRBJ2-3. TRBV21-1 is noted as a pseudogene. The CDR3 spans 11 residues. CDR3 in DNA: TGTGCCAGCAGGGTAGCAGGTACGCAGTATTTT. Translation gives CASRVAGTQYF.

The genes are TRBV4-1 and TRBJ2-1; 8 positions agree with TRBD2. In germline, CDR1 is MGHRA, CDR2 YSYEKL. V gave up 3 bases and J gave up 6 bases; unmatched junction bases: 4. There are 14 residues in the CDR3. Here the CDR3 reads CASSHERGSNEQFF. CDR3 in DNA: TGCGCCAGCAGCCATGAGCGGGGGAGCAATGAGCAGTTCTTC.

This clonotype was found a few times. The CDR3 coding sequence is TGTGCCAGCAGTCCTAGGTCCGGCAAGGGAGATCAAGAGACCCAGTACTTC. It is translated as CASSPRSGKGDQETQYF. This sequence joins TRBV27 and TRBJ2-5; tentative D call: TRBD2 (5 bases). The CDR3 spans 17 residues. V was trimmed by 5 bases and J by 2 bases, leaving 21 bases between them. Germline lookup yields CDR1 MNHEY and CDR2 SMNVEV (reference sequence).

The chain carries TRBV9 and TRBJ2-7, with a weak D call TRBD2 (7 bases). From germline, CDR1 is SGDLS and CDR2 YYNGEE. The CDR3 loop spans 15 amino acids. With 0 bases removed from V and 2 bases from J, the gap between germline ends came to 12 bases. CDR3 residues: CASSVGGGTTYEQYF. As DNA, the CDR3 is TGTGCCAGCAGCGTAGGAGGGGGGACTACCTACGAGCAGTACTTC.

This clonotype was found a few times. The rearrangement joins TRBV29-1 to TRBJ1-1, with 7 nucleotides matching TRBD1. Trimming removed 5 bases from V and 1 base from J; junction bases left unmatched: 7. This CDR3 comprises 14 residues. Germline assignment: CDR1 SQVTM and CDR2 ANQGSEA. CDR3 coding DNA: TGCAGCGTTCGCCCGACAGGGTCGAACACTGAAGCTTTCTTT. Translated, it gives CSVRPTGSNTEAFF.

This clonotype was seen more than once but under ten times. V is TRBV28 and J is TRBJ2-5, with 9 bases aligning to TRBD1. Looked up from germline, CDR1 is MDHEN and CDR2 is SYDVKM. V lost 6 bases to trimming and J lost 3 bases; unmatched junction nucleotides: 14. The CDR3 runs to 17 residues. The CDR3, as DNA: TGTGCCAGCAGCCCGCCGTTCCGGGACAGGGCGGAAGAGACCCAGTACTTC. It codes for CASSPPFRDRAEETQYF.

In this sample, this clonotype turned up a few times. The J gene is TRBJ2-3, the V gene TRBV4-1, with unresolved D. Germline values: CDR1 MGHRA, CDR2 YSYEKL. This CDR3 has 15 residues. Deletions cut 0 bases from V and 4 bases from J, with 11 bases between. DNA for the CDR3: TGCGCCAGCAGCCAAGAGCCCAAACCGGCAGATACGCAGTATTTT. This codes for CASSQEPKPADTQYF.

The chain combines TRBV5-6 with TRBJ2-3; 7 bases agree with TRBD2. In germline, CDR1 is SGHDT, CDR2 YYEEEE. This CDR3 region has 16 residues. J lost 6 bases, V lost 5 bases, and 15 bases had no gene match. The CDR3 protein is CASSSLPSGVSDTQYF. The CDR3 region has the DNA TGTGCCAGCAGTTCGCTCCCTAGCGGAGTCTCGGATACGCAGTATTTT.

The chain is built from TRBV7-2 and TRBJ2-5, with 12 bases that match TRBD2. The germline V gene encodes CDR1 SGHTA and CDR2 FQGNSA. V lost 0 bases and J lost 2; bases outside the gene matches: 4. The CDR3 runs to 17 residues. DNA of the CDR3: TGTGCCAGCAGCTTAGCGCTTGGACTAGCGGGGCAAGAGACCCAGTACTTC. It is translated as CASSLALGLAGQETQYF. Full variable domain (missing parts from reference TRBV7-2 and TRBJ2-5): GAGVSQSPSNKVTEKGKDVELRCDPISGHTALYWYRQSLGQGLEFLIYFQGNSAPDKSGLPSDRFSAERTGGSVSTLTIQRTQQEDSAVYLCASSLALGLAGQETQYFGPGTRLLVL.

This clonotype came up a few times. The gene calls are TRBV7-9 and TRBJ1-3; D call uncertain. Trimming took off 3 bases at V and 0 bases at J, with 9 bases between the two ends. The CDR3 covers 15 residues. Germline V gene lookup returns CDR1 SEHNR and CDR2 FQNEAQ (reference sequence). CDR3 region: CASSLGRYSGNTIYF. Here the CDR3 DNA reads TGTGCCAGCAGCTTGGGCCGATACTCTGGAAACACCATATATTTT.

This clonotype was recorded a few times. The chain joins TRBV4-1 to TRBJ2-7, with 7 bases aligning to TRBD2. This CDR3 contains 14 residues. Trimming cost V 4 bases and J 0 bases; bases outside gene matches: 3. Germline-derived CDR1 and CDR2 are MGHRA and YSYEKL. The CDR3 DNA sequence: TGCGCCAGCAGCCGGCGGGGGAGCTCCTACGAGCAGTACTTC. Translation gives CASSRRGSSYEQYF.

The rearrangement uses TRBV19 and TRBJ1-6; the match to TRBD1 covers 11 bases. Germline V gene data show CDR1 as LNHDA and CDR2 as SQIVND (reference sequence). CDR3 size: 15 residues. The ends lost 4 bases at V and 9 bases at J; junction bases unmatched: 5. CDR3 in amino acids: CASSSAGTGGSPLHF. CDR3 coding DNA: TGTGCCAGTAGTAGCGCCGGGACAGGGGGTTCACCCCTCCACTTT.

The chain is built from TRBV4-3 and TRBJ2-7; 10 bases map to TRBD1. Germline CDR1 reads LGHNA; CDR2 reads YSLEER. Unmatched junction bases numbered 5, after V lost 1 base and J lost 5 bases. CDR3 size: 15 residues. The CDR3 DNA reads TGCGCCAGCAGCCAAGGACAGGGGGCAGCCGACGAGCAGTACTTC. Protein: CASSQGQGAADEQYF.